The 13 T cell receptor beta chains below were found in one sample sequenced in a study of breast tumors, draining lymph nodes, adjacent tissues. In TCRdb, the multiplex PCR reads were re-called with MiXCR into one record per CDR3 protein. Of approximately 130,000 distinct CDR3 sequences listed, 20% to 25% are singletons. Breast cancer patients provided tissue from their axillary draining lymph nodes. Source material: axillary lymph node tissue. All receptors derive from a female donor with breast cancer. Some clones in this sample may be carry-over from other donors' samples.

J is TRBJ2-7 and V is TRBV9; unclear D gene. Trimming shortened V by 4 bases and J by 4 bases, and 18 bases separated the two germline ends. CDR3 length: 15 residues. The germline V gene encodes CDR1 SGDLS and CDR2 YYNGEE. The DNA of the CDR3 is TGTGCCAGCAGCCCCCTTTCCCGTAATGGGTACGAGCAGTACTTC. The encoded protein is CASSPLSRNGYEQYF. The full variable domain, in which reference TRBV9 and TRBJ2-7 provide the parts outside the CDR3, is DSGVTQTPKHLITATGQRVTLRCSPRSGDLSVYWYQQSLDQGLQFLIQYYNGEERAKGNILERFSAQQFPDLHSELNLSSLELGDSALYFCASSPLSRNGYEQYFGPGTRLTVT.

At least ten counts were recorded for this clonotype. The chain recombines TRBV20-1 with TRBJ2-7; D is uncertain. V lost 2 bases and J 2 bases, leaving 16 bases between the germline ends. CDR3 length equals 15 residues. Germline V gives CDR1 DFQATT, CDR2 SNEGSKA (reference sequence). The CDR3 region is CSARTRGGSTYEQYF. The CDR3 DNA reads as TGCAGTGCTAGAACACGAGGCGGATCGACCTACGAGCAGTACTTC.

This clonotype was counted a few times. This sequence joins TRBV30 and TRBJ1-4, with TRBD1 matching 11 bases. CDR1 is GTSNPN, CDR2 SVGIG, per germline (reference sequence). The CDR3 consists of 19 residues. After removal of 0 bases from V and 8 bases from J, the junction contained 17 bases not matched to a gene. The CDR3 is CAWSVPRTGGPKVGEKLFF. The CDR3 coding sequence is TGTGCCTGGAGTGTACCTCGGACAGGGGGCCCTAAGGTCGGGGAAAAACTGTTTTTT.

A word on this clonotype: A much larger clonotype is one base distant, so this may be a read error. Lacking the conserved final phenylalanine or tryptophan, this CDR3 likely reflects a read error. V usage is TRBV6-1 and J usage is TRBJ2-1; the D is unclear. The ends were cut back, 1 base at V and 6 bases at J, with 4 bases in the middle. CDR3 length equals 12 residues. Germline V lookup: CDR1 MNHNS, CDR2 SASEGT. The CDR3 sequence: CASSEVVNEQFL. CDR3 DNA: TGTGCCAGCAGTGAAGTGGTCAATGAGCAGTTCCTC.

Notes on this clonotype: This sequence may be a read error, since a much larger clone differs from it by one base. The chain recombines TRBV10-3 with TRBJ1-5; D remains ambiguous. This CDR3 has 14 residues. Germline V gene data show CDR1 as ENHRY and CDR2 as SYGVKD. The CDR3 reads CAVSESPGNQPQHF. Here the CDR3 DNA reads TGTGCCGTCAGTGAGTCGCCGGGCAATCAGCCCCAGCATTTT.

Turning to this clonotype: With a much larger clone just one base away, this may be a read error. This rearrangement joins TRBV18 to TRBJ2-5; D might be TRBD1 or TRBD2, each matching 5 bases. Germline V gives CDR1 KGHSH, CDR2 LQKENI. This CDR3 has 13 amino acids. The DNA of the CDR3 is TGTGCCAGCTCACCAATGAGGGGAGAGGCCCAGTACTTC. Its translation is CASSPMRGEAQYF.

Ten or more counts support this clonotype. The chain uses TRBV7-9 and TRBJ1-6, with TRBD1 matching over 9 bases. This CDR3 has 17 amino acids. Germline values: CDR1 SEHNR, CDR2 FQNEAQ (reference sequence). Unmatched junction bases numbered 9, after V lost 5 bases and J lost 4 bases. The CDR3 sequence: CASSLRTGAPYNSPLHF. The DNA for the CDR3 is TGTGCCAGCAGCCTCCGGACAGGGGCCCCATATAATTCACCCCTCCACTTT.

The chain joins TRBV7-9 to TRBJ1-1, with 9 bases fitting TRBD1. In germline, CDR1 is SEHNR, CDR2 FQNEAQ (reference sequence). V lost 5 bases and J lost 11; bases outside the gene matches: 12. This CDR3 has 14 amino acids. As DNA, the CDR3 is TGTGCCAGCAGCCCTTCGGACAGGGGTGCGTCCGCTTTCTTT. It codes for CASSPSDRGASAFF.

This clonotype was counted ten times or more. This chain links TRBV2 with TRBJ2-7, with TRBD2 identical over 7 bases. Germline values: CDR1 SNHLY, CDR2 FYNNEI. V gave up 7 bases and J gave up 2 bases; unmatched junction bases: 5. This CDR3 spans 13 amino acids. CDR3 bases: TGTGCCAGCATCGGGACTAACGCCTACGAGCAGTACTTC. Translating gives CASIGTNAYEQYF.

In the case of this clonotype: The junction and the germline gene differ at one end; a read error may be behind it. The chain has TRBV20-1 and TRBJ1-5, with a weak D call TRBD1 (6 bases). Germline values: CDR1 DFQATT, CDR2 SNEGSKA (reference sequence). The CDR3 consists of 15 residues. CDR3 coding DNA: TGCAGTGCTGGAGATGTTATCAGGGGATATCAGCCCCAGCATTTT. This codes for CSAGDVIRGYQPQHF.

This clonotype has ten or more counts. At one end, the junction sequence differs from germline, possibly due to a read error. The chain employs TRBV7-7 and TRBJ2-7, with D possibly matching TRBD2 (5 bases). The CDR3 is made up of 15 amino acids. Germline V gene lookup returns CDR1 SSHAT and CDR2 FNYEAQ (reference sequence). The CDR3 is CASSLRTGSSYEQYF. The DNA of the CDR3 is TGTGCTAGCAGCTTACGAACGGGGAGCTCCTACGAGCAGTACTTC.

This clonotype was counted a few times. V gene TRBV30 combines with J gene TRBJ2-2; D is perhaps TRBD2 (5 bases). The germline V gene has CDR1 GTSNPN and CDR2 SVGIG (reference sequence). Trimming cost V 0 bases and J 2 bases, with 7 bases left between them. CDR3 length: 14 amino acids. The CDR3 coding sequence is TGTGCCTGGAGTGTACTAGATAACACCGGGGAGCTGTTTTTT. Translation gives CAWSVLDNTGELFF.

This clonotype was seen a few times. A much more abundant neighbour one base away suggests this may be a read error. The CDR3 ends on some other residue instead of the conserved phenylalanine or tryptophan, so this is likely a read error. V gene TRBV29-1 combines with J gene TRBJ2-7, with 7 bases matching TRBD1. The length of the CDR3 is 14 residues. Trimming took 6 bases from V and 0 from J; bases not matched to a gene: 8. The germline V gene has CDR1 SQVTM and CDR2 ANQGSEA. CDR3 residues: CSVAGTAPSYEQYL. CDR3 in DNA: TGCAGCGTGGCCGGGACAGCACCCTCCTACGAGCAGTACCTC.